A selection of T cell receptor beta chains follows, all from one sample in a study of T cell responses to AZD1222 COVID-19 vaccine. The table came from immunoSEQ multiplex PCR; TCRdb's copy has only in-frame clones and leaves some out. The data contain 100,000 to 150,000 clones, 88% of them singletons. This sample comprised peripheral blood, obtained on day 0 of AZD1222 vaccination. The receptors here all came from an adult in good health. Both conserved end residues are part of each CDR3. Each record gives: V gene, clone size, D gene, J gene, CDR3 DNA, CDR3 protein. A D gene is named only where the DNA matches it firmly. Size values are once, few and many counts, or a class for expanded clones, and some rows have none.

>TRBV28|NA|TRBD2|TRBJ2-7
TGTGCCAGCAGTTTAACGCGGGAGCGCCCCTACGAGCAGTACTTC
CASSLTRERPYEQYF
>TRBV19|NA|NA|TRBJ1-1
TGTGCCAGTAGTGGAAAAGGACACTTACTGAACACTGAAGCTTTCTTT
CASSGKGHLLNTEAFF
>TRBV11-3|NA|TRBD2|TRBJ2-4
TGTGCCAGCAGCTTAGATCAGGGCGGGACTAGCGCCAAAAACATTCAGTACTTC
CASSLDQGGTSAKNIQYF
>TRBV11-3|NA|NA|TRBJ1-4
TGTGCCAGCAGCAACAGGGAAACTAATGAAAAACTGTTTTTT
CASSNRETNEKLFF
>TRBV27|NA|NA|TRBJ1-2
TGTGCCAGCAGTTTATCTCGTTCAGCGGATAACTATGGCTACACCTTC
CASSLSRSADNYGYTF
>TRBV7-2|NA|NA|TRBJ2-1
TGTGCCAGCAGCTTGGGACTTAGGGTGAGGAGTGATGAGCAGTTCTTC
CASSLGLRVRSDEQFF
>TRBV5-5|NA|TRBD1|TRBJ2-7
TGTGCCAGCAGCCCCCGGACAGGGCTAAATCTGGACGAGCAGTACTTC
CASSPRTGLNLDEQYF
>TRBV27|NA|NA|TRBJ2-1
TGTGCCAGCAGTCCCGGGTCGAGGGGGGGCTTCAATGAGCAGTTCTTC
CASSPGSRGGFNEQFF
>TRBV28|NA|NA|TRBJ1-5
TGTGCCAGCAGTTTTAGGGGGATCGGCAATCAGCCCCAGCATTTT
CASSFRGIGNQPQHF
>TRBV5-1|NA|TRBD1|TRBJ1-5
TGCGCCAGCAGCTTTACAGGGGGCGGAGATCAGCCCCAGCATTTT
CASSFTGGGDQPQHF
>TRBV11-2|NA|NA|TRBJ2-7
TGTGCCAGCAGCACAGACTCAGACTACGAGCAGTACTTC
CASSTDSDYEQYF
>TRBV6-5|NA|NA|TRBJ2-3
TGTGCCAGCAGTTCAAACCGGGACCTCGACACAGATACGCAGTATTTT
CASSSNRDLDTDTQYF
>TRBV7-2|NA|TRBD1|TRBJ1-6
TGTGCCAGCAGCTTAGCCCCTGGACAGGGAAATAATTCACCCCTCCACTTT
CASSLAPGQGNNSPLHF
>TRBV30|NA|TRBD1|TRBJ1-5
TGTGCCTGGAGCCGAACAGGGGTTCAGCCCCAGCATTTT
CAWSRTGVQPQHF
>TRBV29-1|few|NA|TRBJ2-5
TGCAGCGTTGAGGGCACGTCAAGAGAGACCCAGTACTTC
CSVEGTSRETQYF
>TRBV7-8|NA|NA|TRBJ2-1
TGTGCCAGCAGCCCTAGGGTACGGGGTAGCTCCTACAATGAGCAGTTCTTC
CASSPRVRGSSYNEQFF
>TRBV19|once|NA|TRBJ2-5
TGTGCCAGTAGTATCCAGGAGACCCAGTACTTC
CASSIQETQYF
>TRBV11-2|NA|NA|TRBJ2-7
TGTGCCAGCAGCTTAGGTCACAGCTCCTACGAGCAGTACTTC
CASSLGHSSYEQYF
>TRBV11-3|NA|TRBD1|TRBJ2-2
TGTGCCAGCAGCTTCCGACAGGGGGCGACCGGGGAGCTGTTTTTT
CASSFRQGATGELFF
>TRBV3-1/TRBV3-2|once|NA|TRBJ2-7
TGTGCCAGCAGCCCCCGGACGGACCCCTACGAGCAGTACTTC
CASSPRTDPYEQYF
>TRBV7-8|NA|NA|TRBJ2-1
TGTGCCAGCAGCTTAATAAGCTCCTACAATGAGCAGTTCTTC
CASSLISSYNEQFF
>TRBV25-1|NA|NA|TRBJ1-2
TGTGCCAGCTCTAGGGGAAGCGCTAACTATGGCTACACCTTC
CASSRGSANYGYTF
>TRBV6-1|NA|TRBD1|TRBJ1-4
TGTGCCAGCAGCCAGGGGGCGGGTGAAAAACTGTTTTTT
CASSQGAGEKLFF
>TRBV7-2|NA|TRBD1|TRBJ1-5
TGTGCCAGCAGCAAGGACAGGGGTCAGCCCCAGCATTTT
CASSKDRGQPQHF
>TRBV28|NA|NA|TRBJ1-1
TGTGCCAGCAGTTTATTGGGAGAAATGAACACTGAAGCTTTCTTT
CASSLLGEMNTEAFF
>TRBV5-5|NA|NA|TRBJ1-4
TGTGCCAGCAGCTTGAGTGGGGGTCATGAAAAACTGTTTTTT
CASSLSGGHEKLFF
>TRBV6-5|NA|NA|TRBJ2-2
TGTGCCAGCAGTTACTCGGTTCCCGGGAACACCGGGGAGCTGTTTTTT
CASSYSVPGNTGELFF
>TRBV7-6|NA|TRBD2|TRBJ2-7
TGTGCCAGCAGCCCTGATATTAGCGGGATGGGTGAGCAGTACTTC
CASSPDISGMGEQYF
>TRBV10-3|NA|TRBD2|TRBJ2-3
TGTGCCATCAGTGAGTGGGGTAGCGGGAGACAAGATACGCAGTATTTT
CAISEWGSGRQDTQYF
>TRBV7-9|NA|TRBD1|TRBJ1-2
TGTGCCAGCAGCGGTCGGAGGGCAGGGGGAAGCTATGGCTACACCTTC
CASSGRRAGGSYGYTF
>TRBV18|NA|TRBD2|TRBJ2-2
TGTGCCAGCTCACCCCTACTAGCGGGGGAGTTAAACACCGGGGAGCTGTTTTTT
CASSPLLAGELNTGELFF
>TRBV3-1/TRBV3-2|NA|NA|TRBJ2-7
TGTGCCAGCAGCCGTTTGACCTACGAGCAGTACTTC
CASSRLTYEQYF
>TRBV4-3|NA|TRBD1|TRBJ1-1
TGCGCCAGCAGCTCCGCCCGACAGGGTGGCACTGAAGCTTTCTTT
CASSSARQGGTEAFF
>TRBV19|NA|TRBD1|TRBJ1-5
TGTGCCAGTAGTGCGACAGGGGGGGCTCAGCCCCAGCATTTT
CASSATGGAQPQHF
>TRBV12-5|many|NA|TRBJ2-1
TGTGCTAGTGGTTTGGCGTGGGGGAATGAGCAGTTCTTC
CASGLAWGNEQFF
>TRBV7-8|once|TRBD1|TRBJ1-2
TGTGCCAGCAGCCGAGACAGGGTAGGGAATGGCTACACCTTC
CASSRDRVGNGYTF
>TRBV4-3|NA|TRBD2|TRBJ2-1
TGCGCCAGCAGCCAATTTTCCAGCGGGGGGGCTGGGGATGAGCAGTTCTTC
CASSQFSSGGAGDEQFF
>TRBV18|NA|NA|TRBJ1-4
TGTGCCAGCTCACCAGAGGGCAGGGGAGGCGAAAAACTGTTTTTT
CASSPEGRGGEKLFF
>TRBV18|NA|NA|TRBJ2-3
TGTGCCAGCTCACTCGACTCGACTGGCACAGATACGCAGTATTTT
CASSLDSTGTDTQYF
>TRBV5-6|NA|NA|TRBJ1-4
TGTGCCAGCAGCGTCCTGGGGGCGGCAACTAATGAAAAACTGTTTTTT
CASSVLGAATNEKLFF
>TRBV6-5|NA|NA|TRBJ2-7
TGTGCCAGCAGTTACTCAAGATACTACGAGCAGTACTTC
CASSYSRYYEQYF
>TRBV5-1|once|TRBD1|TRBJ2-7
TGCGCCAGCGGGGGTCGACAGGGGCGGACCTACGAGCAGTACTTC
CASGGRQGRTYEQYF
>TRBV27|NA|TRBD2|TRBJ2-3
TGTGCCAGCCAAAGAGCGGGACCGGGCACAGATACGCAGTATTTT
CASQRAGPGTDTQYF
>TRBV6-4|NA|NA|TRBJ2-1
TGTGCCAGCAGTGTCGGCGATTACAATGAGCAGTTCTTC
CASSVGDYNEQFF
>TRBV6-4|once|NA|TRBJ1-2
TGTGCCAGCAGTGACGAACAGGGAGGCTACACCTTC
CASSDEQGGYTF
>TRBV4-2|NA|NA|TRBJ2-2
TGTGCCAGCAGCCAAGAACTAGGGGGTGCCGGGGAGCTGTTTTTT
CASSQELGGAGELFF
>TRBV9|NA|TRBD2|TRBJ2-2
TGTGCCAGCAGCGTAGCTAATTTGGGACTAACGAACACCGGGGAGCTGTTTTTT
CASSVANLGLTNTGELFF
>TRBV5-4|NA|NA|TRBJ2-1
TGTGCCAGCAGCTTGGTAGCGGTGGCGGTCAATGAGCAGTTCTTC
CASSLVAVAVNEQFF
>TRBV6-2/TRBV6-3|once|TRBD1|TRBJ2-6
TGTGCCAGCAGTGCAGGACAGGGCACCACATTAGGAGGGGCCAACGTCCTGACTTTC
CASSAGQGTTLGGANVLTF
>TRBV10-3|once|TRBD1|TRBJ2-1
TGTGCCACCTGGGACAGGGGGCAGGATGAGCAGTTCTTC
CATWDRGQDEQFF
>TRBV4-3|NA|NA|TRBJ2-7
TGCGCCAGCAGCCAAGATCTAGGGAACGGGCGCGAGCAGTACTTC
CASSQDLGNGREQYF
>TRBV18|NA|TRBD1|TRBJ2-5
TGTGCCAGCTCTCGAACAGGGGGCCAACTACTAGAGACCCAGTACTTC
CASSRTGGQLLETQYF
>TRBV10-3|NA|NA|TRBJ1-6
TGTGCCATCAGTGAGTCGATTTCCCTGAGCTCCTATAATTCACCCCTCCACTTT
CAISESISLSSYNSPLHF